The 12 T cell receptor beta chains given below trace back to one sample, sequenced in a study of blood T cell repertoires in COVID-19. Generated by immunoSEQ multiplex PCR, the TCRdb table keeps only in-frame clones and is missing some. The repertoire has about 160,000 clones, about four fifths of them found once; the top ten carry approximately 9.9%. Input material: peripheral blood. These receptors originate from a man in his 60s with active or convalescent COVID-19.

The V gene is TRBV7-2, the J gene TRBJ1-2, with 8 bases identical to TRBD1. The ends lost 1 base at V and 8 bases at J; junction bases unmatched: 12. Germline CDR1 is SGHTA and CDR2 is FQGNSA. The CDR3 loop spans 16 amino acids. Here the CDR3 reads CASSLGALDRARGYTF. Written as DNA, the CDR3 is TGTGCCAGCAGCTTAGGGGCCCTGGACAGGGCTCGGGGCTACACCTTC.

The chain employs TRBV18 and TRBJ1-5, with 11 bases fitting TRBD1. With V trimmed by 0 bases and J by 6 bases, 7 bases remained unmatched. Germline CDR1 and CDR2: KGHSH and LQKENI. This CDR3 spans 17 amino acids. CDR3 in DNA: TGTGCCAGCTCACCACCCGGGACAGGGGGTTCCGGTCAGCCCCAGCATTTT. Translation: CASSPPGTGGSGQPQHF.

The sample holds a few counts of this clone. V is TRBV2 and J is TRBJ1-1; the match to TRBD1 covers 7 bases. Looked up from germline, CDR1 is SNHLY and CDR2 is FYNNEI. CDR3 size: 14 residues. J gave up 1 base and V 6 bases, and 5 bases lay outside the gene matches. CDR3 residues: CASRNRGGNTEAFF. The CDR3 DNA reads TGTGCCAGCAGGAACAGGGGCGGGAACACTGAAGCTTTCTTT.

J is TRBJ1-2 and V is TRBV18; 7 positions match TRBD1. The CDR3 length is 15 residues. Germline assignment: CDR1 KGHSH and CDR2 LQKENI. The trim removed 0 bases at V and 4 bases at J, leaving 5 bases unmatched. The CDR3 coding sequence is TGTGCCAGCTCACCACCGGGACAGAGGTCCTATGGCTACACCTTC. Its protein is CASSPPGQRSYGYTF.

This clone was counted only a few times. The V gene is TRBV5-1, the J gene TRBJ1-2, with D tentatively TRBD1 (5 bases). Germline values: CDR1 SGHRS, CDR2 YFSETQ. The CDR3 has 14 amino acids. V shed 3 bases and J shed 7 bases, with 16 bases lying between them. The CDR3 here is CASSYIGGESGYTF. CDR3 in DNA: TGCGCCAGCAGCTACATTGGAGGGGAGAGTGGCTACACCTTC.

V usage is TRBV6-1 and J usage is TRBJ2-1; TRBD2 matches 11 bases. Germline loops: CDR1 MNHNS, CDR2 SASEGT. This CDR3 has 16 amino acids. Trimming cost V 2 bases and J 2 bases; bases outside gene matches: 2. CDR3 nucleotides: TGTGCCAGCAGTGAATTTAGCGGGGGGGCCTACAATGAGCAGTTCTTC. It codes for CASSEFSGGAYNEQFF.

The gene calls are TRBV13 and TRBJ2-5, with 7 bases fitting TRBD1. V shed 5 bases, J shed 5 bases, and the junction held 14 bases outside the gene matches. This CDR3 is 16 amino acids long. CDR1 and CDR2 (germline): PRHDT, FYEKMQ (reference sequence). The CDR3, as DNA: TGTGCCAGCAGCGAACAACAGGGGAGAAGTTGGGAGACCCAGTACTTC. Protein: CASSEQQGRSWETQYF.

This clone has a handful of counts. The chain joins TRBV10-2 to TRBJ2-3, with a possible D match to TRBD2 (6 bases). Germline CDR1 reads WSHSY; CDR2 reads SAAADI. The CDR3 covers 15 residues. V was shortened by 2 bases and J by 6 bases, with 15 bases between the two germline ends. CDR3 region: CASSEVSGPLDTQYF. CDR3 DNA sequence: TGCGCCAGCAGTGAGGTGAGCGGGCCTTTGGATACGCAGTATTTT.

The J gene is TRBJ1-2, the V gene TRBV28; possibly TRBD1 for D (6 bases). This CDR3 has 15 residues. In germline, CDR1 is MDHEN, CDR2 SYDVKM. Deletions cut 10 bases from V and 2 bases from J, with 20 bases between. CDR3 nucleotides: TGTGCCACCTCGCCCACCAGGGGTGGAAACTATGGCTACACCTTC. This gives the protein CATSPTRGGNYGYTF.

As for this clone: A junction end diverges from the germline sequence, so it may reflect a read error. V and J are TRBV7-7 and TRBJ1-2; D might be TRBD1 (6 bases). This CDR3 is 17 amino acids long. Germline V gene data show CDR1 as SSHAT and CDR2 as FNYEAQ (reference sequence). The CDR3 reads CASSSAGAKVIGYGYTF. DNA of the CDR3: TGTGCTAGCAGCTCAGCGGGGGCGAAGGTAATCGGCTATGGCTACACCTTC.

The chain carries TRBV19 and TRBJ1-5; 7 bases are shared with TRBD1. The CDR3 is 19 amino acids. V lost 5 bases, J lost 0 bases, and 16 bases stayed unmatched. CDR1 is LNHDA and CDR2 is SQIVND in the germline V gene (reference sequence). CDR3 region: CASSLRDRRRTYSNQPQHF. DNA for the CDR3: TGTGCCAGTAGTCTACGGGACAGAAGGCGGACGTATAGCAATCAGCCCCAGCATTTT.

The V call is TRBV7-2, the J call TRBJ1-2; 9 nucleotides align to TRBD1. Germline V lookup: CDR1 SGHTA, CDR2 FQGNSA. The V segment lost 4 bases and the J segment 7 bases; nucleotides outside the gene matches: 4. The CDR3 length is 13 residues. The CDR3 sequence is CASSWDRVGGYTF. DNA for the CDR3: TGTGCCAGCAGCTGGGACAGGGTAGGTGGCTACACCTTC.